This passage covers 14 T cell receptor beta chains from one sample sequenced in a study of T cell repertoires in cytomegalovirus infection (dated by TCRdb to the late 2010s). The instrument was an Illumina HiSeq 1500. In TCRdb, the public reads were trimmed at Q25 with fastp and aligned with MiXCR, with productive beta chains retained. Rows with a matching CDR3 protein are joined into one entry that keeps the most common DNA and genes. In all, the sample holds 570,000 or so distinct CDR3 sequences, and under 45% of those were seen once. The ten largest clones add up to around 48% of the sample. The antigens these receptors bind are not known. Reading the label with the study, this specimen's treatment or condition is: in vitro stimulation with specific CMV peptide epitopes to enrich CMV-specific T cells. The starting material was cultured PBMCs, obtained from culture after CMV antigen stimulation. Receptor source: a human donor in good health (CMV status not recorded). Some clones in this sample may be carry-over from other donors' samples.

The table lists this clonotype with a few counts. The rearrangement joins TRBV6-2 or TRBV6-3 to TRBJ1-5; D is unresolved. The CDR3 extends over 13 amino acids. V gave up 4 bases and J gave up 3 bases, with 7 bases separating them. Germline lookup yields CDR1 MNHEY and CDR2 SVGEGT. The CDR3 here is CASSFPSNQPQHF. CDR3 DNA sequence: TGTGCCAGCAGTTTCCCTTCCAATCAGCCCCAGCATTTT.

This rearrangement joins TRBV28 to TRBJ1-1; D is ambiguous. Germline lookup yields CDR1 MDHEN and CDR2 SYDVKM. This CDR3 has 13 residues. Trimming took off 7 bases at V and 9 bases at J, with 18 bases between the two ends. CDR3 region: CASTEGSYRQAFF. CDR3 sequence (DNA): TGTGCCAGCACCGAGGGATCTTATCGGCAAGCTTTCTTT.

The J gene is TRBJ1-1, the V gene TRBV4-1; no clear D gene. V lost 0 bases and J lost 0, with 8 bases in between. From germline, CDR1 is MGHRA and CDR2 YSYEKL. The CDR3 totals 15 residues. CDR3 nucleotides: TGCGCCAGCAGCCAAGATCGTCAAATGAACACTGAAGCTTTCTTT. Translated: CASSQDRQMNTEAFF.

The rearrangement joins TRBV7-2 to TRBJ2-7; 7 bases fit TRBD1. The V and J ends lost 9 bases and 0 bases, in that order; junction bases with no gene match: 5. Looked up from germline, CDR1 is SGHTA and CDR2 is FQGNSA. The CDR3 length is 13 residues. CDR3 in DNA: TGTGCCAGTCAAAGGGGGCCCTCCTACGAGCAGTACTTC. Translation gives CASQRGPSYEQYF.

This clonotype has more than one count but fewer than ten. The V gene is TRBV7-6, the J gene TRBJ2-1; 9 bases are a match to TRBD2. J was trimmed by 7 bases and V by 0 bases; bases with no gene match: 4. CDR1 and CDR2 from the germline V gene are SGHVS and FNYEAQ. The CDR3 runs to 15 residues. The CDR3 protein is CASSLAAGGYNEQFF. The CDR3 DNA is TGTGCCAGCAGCTTAGCGGCGGGGGGGTATAATGAGCAGTTCTTC. The complete variable domain, with remaining parts taken from reference TRBV7-6 and TRBJ2-1, reads GAGVSQSPRYKVTKRGQDVALRCDPISGHVSLYWYRQALGQGPEFLTYFNYEAQQDKSGLPNDRFSAERPEGSISTLTIQRTEQRDSAMYRCASSLAAGGYNEQFFGPGTRLTVL.

This clonotype was recorded a few times. The chain combines TRBV6-6 with TRBJ1-2, with D possibly matching TRBD1 (6 bases). The CDR3 loop spans 17 amino acids. Deletions cut 6 bases from V and 6 bases from J, with 26 bases between. The germline gives CDR1 MNHNY, CDR2 SVGAGI (reference sequence). CDR3 region: CASRYPSLDRMFDGYTF. The CDR3 DNA reads TGTGCCAGCAGATACCCCTCCTTGGACAGAATGTTCGATGGCTACACCTTC.

The rearrangement joins TRBV7-2 to TRBJ1-4; D might be TRBD1 (5 bases). The length of the CDR3 is 15 residues. Germline assignment: CDR1 SGHTA and CDR2 FQGNSA. Trimming cost V 5 bases and J 2 bases, with 12 bases left between them. CDR3 region: CASSPSWGTNEKLFF. CDR3 nucleotide sequence: TGTGCCAGCAGCCCGAGTTGGGGCACTAATGAAAAACTGTTTTTT.

This clonotype was seen just once. V gene TRBV6-2 or TRBV6-3 combines with J gene TRBJ1-1; 12 nucleotides align to TRBD1. CDR3 length equals 15 residues. Trimming cost V 5 bases and J 3 bases; bases outside gene matches: 4. Germline CDR1 and CDR2: MNHEY and SVGEGT. The CDR3 spells CASSTGTGGYTEAFF. As DNA, the CDR3 is TGTGCCAGCAGTACCGGGACAGGGGGCTACACTGAAGCTTTCTTT.

This clonotype was counted many times. This chain joins TRBV7-2 and TRBJ2-7; D remains ambiguous. The CDR3 runs 13 residues. CDR1 is SGHTA and CDR2 is FQGNSA in the germline V gene. V was trimmed by 1 base and J by 4 bases, leaving 8 bases between them. The CDR3 DNA is TGTGCCAGCAGCTTAGTTGCTGGTTACGAGCAGTACTTC. It codes for CASSLVAGYEQYF.

CDR3 sequence: CASTLPGPGQPQHF. CDR3 in DNA: TGTGCCAGTACCTTGCCCGGTCCCGGGCAGCCCCAGCATTTT. The J gene is TRBJ1-5, the V gene TRBV19; D unclear. Trimming stripped 7 bases from V and 7 bases from J, with 17 bases between. Per the germline V gene, CDR1 is LNHDA and CDR2 is SQIVND (reference sequence). The CDR3 has 14 residues.

V is TRBV7-2 and J is TRBJ2-1; the D call may be TRBD1 or TRBD2 (5 bases each). Between the trimmed V and J ends, which lost 2 bases and 2 bases, there was a span of 13 bases. CDR1 and CDR2 (germline): SGHTA, FQGNSA. The CDR3 is 16 residues long. The CDR3 DNA sequence: TGTGCCAGCAGCTTAACTTGGGACCCTACCTACAATGAGCAGTTCTTC. It codes for CASSLTWDPTYNEQFF.

The chain is built from TRBV12-3 or TRBV12-4 and TRBJ2-5, with D perhaps TRBD1 (7 bases). V was pared by 10 bases and J by 9 bases, with 21 bases between. The CDR3 extends over 13 amino acids. CDR3 amino acids: CATAGGTLEAQYF. The CDR3 coding sequence is TGTGCCACCGCAGGGGGGACCTTGGAGGCCCAGTACTTC.

The rearrangement joins TRBV9 to TRBJ1-3; D is perhaps TRBD1 (5 bases). Germline assignment: CDR1 SGDLS and CDR2 YYNGEE. Trimming took off 4 bases at V and 4 bases at J, with 18 bases between the two ends. This CDR3 has 16 amino acids. CDR3 sequence (DNA): TGTGCCAGCAGCTCACATCCAGGGTTGAGCGGAAACACCATATATTTT. This gives the protein CASSSHPGLSGNTIYF.

V gene TRBV4-1 combines with J gene TRBJ2-1; maybe TRBD2 (5 bases). V was cut by 1 base and J by 12 bases, with 13 bases left in between. Germline CDR1 and CDR2: MGHRA and YSYEKL. This CDR3 contains 13 residues. DNA of the CDR3: TGCGCCAGCAGCCAAGGGTTGAGGGTGGTGCAGTTCTTC. Translating it yields CASSQGLRVVQFF.